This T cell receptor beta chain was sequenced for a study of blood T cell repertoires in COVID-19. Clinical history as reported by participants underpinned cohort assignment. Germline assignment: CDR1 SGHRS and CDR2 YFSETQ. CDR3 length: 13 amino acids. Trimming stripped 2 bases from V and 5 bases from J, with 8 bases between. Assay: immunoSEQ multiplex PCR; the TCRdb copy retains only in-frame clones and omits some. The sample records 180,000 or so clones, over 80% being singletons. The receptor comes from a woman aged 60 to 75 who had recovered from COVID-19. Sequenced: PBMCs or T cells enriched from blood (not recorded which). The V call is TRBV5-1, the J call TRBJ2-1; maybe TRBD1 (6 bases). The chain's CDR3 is CASSLTGNNEQFF. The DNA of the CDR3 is TGCGCCAGCAGCTTAACAGGGAACAATGAGCAGTTCTTC.